This TCR beta chain originates from a study of early T cells in non-severe SARS-CoV-2 infection. Study as a whole: The study sequenced bulk RNA from unsorted whole blood, with chains unpaired. Whole-study results and caveats: Matches to VDJdb favored anti-spike CD8 responses and missed private and CD4 specificities.

Ends included, the CDR3 has 15 residues. The germline V gene encodes CDR1 SGHAT and CDR2 FQNNGV. Tagging with unique molecular identifiers was applied to individual cDNA molecules. TCRdb recomputed calls from the 5' RACE reads with MiXCR, one row per CDR3 protein. This sample carries about 59,000 distinct CDR3 sequences, around 14% of them seen once, and the ten largest clones take about 10%. On this clonotype itself: Its specificity is not known. No DNA is shown, since the ends of the CDR3 on it are uncertain; the CDR3 is the one TCRdb lists.

J is TRBJ2-7 and V is TRBV11-2; TRBD2 is taken as the D call from the table, unchecked against the DNA. This clonotype originated in an adult who was a healthcare worker with PCR-confirmed SARS-CoV-2 infection or an uninfected control (not recorded which). The sample was whole blood, taken at baseline. CDR3 region: CASSTSGLARYEQYF.